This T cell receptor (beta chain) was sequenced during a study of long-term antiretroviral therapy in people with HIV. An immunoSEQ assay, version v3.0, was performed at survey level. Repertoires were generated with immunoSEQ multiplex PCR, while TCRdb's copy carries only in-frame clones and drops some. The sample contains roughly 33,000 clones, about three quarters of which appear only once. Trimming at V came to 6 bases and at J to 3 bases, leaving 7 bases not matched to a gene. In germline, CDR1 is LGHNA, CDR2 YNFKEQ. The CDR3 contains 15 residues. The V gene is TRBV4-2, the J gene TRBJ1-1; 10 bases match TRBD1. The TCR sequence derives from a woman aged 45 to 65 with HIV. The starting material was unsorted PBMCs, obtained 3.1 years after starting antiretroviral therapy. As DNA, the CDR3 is TGTGCCAGCAGGAGACAGGGGGCCATGGACACTGAAGCTTTCTTT. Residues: CASRRQGAMDTEAFF.